Listed below are T cell receptor beta chains from one sample, sequenced in a study of blood T cell repertoires in COVID-19. The protocol was immunoSEQ multiplex PCR, while the TCRdb copy is restricted to in-frame clones and leaves out a portion. The sample lists roughly 120,000 clones; around four fifths were seen once. The sequenced sample consisted of peripheral blood. The receptors stem from a human donor in a cohort sampled during active COVID-19. Both conserved end residues are part of each CDR3. A D gene is named only where the DNA matches it firmly. The size entry is marked missing in some rows and otherwise reads once, few, many or a size class.

NA | TRBJ1-2 | 12 | TRBV6-5 | NA | CASSFTGFGYTF | TGTGCCAGCAGTTTTACAGGCTTTGGCTACACCTTC
NA | TRBJ1-5 | 13 | TRBV19 | NA | CASTGGPNQPQHF | TGTGCCAGTACCGGGGGTCCCAATCAGCCCCAGCATTTT
NA | TRBJ2-7 | 15 | TRBV11-2 | NA | CASSRGQSLRDEQYF | TGTGCCAGCAGCCGCGGACAGTCCCTAAGGGACGAGCAGTACTTC
NA | TRBJ2-3 | 16 | TRBV21-1 | NA | CASSTAGTSGTDTQYF | TGTGCCAGCAGCACTGCCGGGACTAGCGGAACAGATACGCAGTATTTT
NA | TRBJ2-2 | 14 | TRBV24-1 | TRBD2 | CATRGDGGTGELFF | TGTGCCACCCGAGGGGACGGGGGGACCGGGGAGCTGTTTTTT
NA | TRBJ2-5 | 15 | TRBV13 | NA | CASSLGRTQQETQYF | TGTGCCAGCAGCTTAGGCCGGACTCAACAAGAGACCCAGTACTTC
NA | TRBJ2-3 | 15 | TRBV11-2 | TRBD1 | CASSPRQGYTDTQYF | TGTGCCAGCAGCCCGAGACAGGGGTACACAGATACGCAGTATTTT
few | TRBJ2-1 | 15 | TRBV4-3 | TRBD2 | CATSERLAGYNEQFF | TGCGCCACGTCCGAAAGGCTAGCGGGTTACAATGAGCAGTTCTTC
NA | TRBJ1-2 | 15 | TRBV4-3 | TRBD1 | CASSQLTGGNYGYTF | TGCGCCAGCAGCCAATTGACAGGGGGGAACTATGGCTACACCTTC
NA | TRBJ2-7 | 14 | TRBV18 | NA | CASSPLGARNEQYF | TGTGCCAGCTCACCGCTGGGGGCGCGAAACGAGCAGTACTTC
NA | TRBJ2-3 | 16 | TRBV7-6 | NA | CASSLAGGTFTDTQYF | TGTGCCAGCAGCTTAGCGGGGGGGACATTCACAGATACGCAGTATTTT
NA | TRBJ2-7 | 15 | TRBV27 | NA | CASRALGGQSYEQYF | TGTGCCAGCAGGGCACTGGGGGGACAGTCCTACGAGCAGTACTTC
NA | TRBJ1-1 | 11 | TRBV18 | NA | CASSPTAEAFF | TGTGCCAGCTCACCGACAGCTGAAGCTTTCTTT
few | TRBJ2-3 | 15 | TRBV7-2 | TRBD1 | CASSLGTGRTDTQYF | TGTGCCAGCAGCTTGGGGACAGGGCGCACAGATACGCAGTATTTT
NA | TRBJ2-5 | 13 | TRBV4-3 | NA | CASSPDGEETQYF | TGCGCCAGCAGCCCAGACGGGGAAGAGACCCAGTACTTC
NA | TRBJ2-3 | 15 | TRBV10-3 | TRBD2 | CAIRSLAGGADTQYF | TGTGCCATCAGATCACTAGCGGGGGGGGCAGATACGCAGTATTTT